This entry describes one T cell receptor (beta chain). Data came from immunoSEQ multiplex PCR; TCRdb stores just in-frame clones and leaves some out. Among tens of thousands of clones listed, around 94% were seen once. This sample was taken from a study of T cell changes during pregnancy in multiple sclerosis. V lost 3 bases to trimming and J lost 5 bases; unmatched junction nucleotides: 8. The CDR3 runs 15 residues. Germline-derived CDR1 and CDR2 are SGHRS and YFSETQ. This specimen consisted of peripheral blood, obtained in the third trimester of pregnancy. This rearrangement joins TRBV5-1 to TRBJ2-1, with 7 bases that match TRBD1. The TCR sequence derives from a female donor with multiple sclerosis, enrolled in a pregnancy study. The CDR3 sequence: CASSSRQGGDNEQFF. The CDR3 DNA sequence: TGCGCCAGCAGCTCCAGACAGGGTGGTGACAATGAGCAGTTCTTC.